A single sample is the source of the 24 T cell receptor beta chains below, sequenced in a study of CD8 T cells in ankylosing spondylitis. The antigens these receptors bind are not known. Via MiXCR, TCRdb re-called the 5' RACE reads, giving one row per CDR3 protein. The sample contains about 330,000 distinct CDR3 sequences, around 7.6% of which appear only once. Study findings and constraints: For ankylosing spondylitis blood, a TCR beta motif of 8 or 9 highly homologous variants appeared characteristic.

Sequencing input: blood, either unsorted or a sorted T cell fraction (not recorded which). The receptors come from a male donor with ankylosing spondylitis.

Only a few counts were recorded for this clonotype. This sequence joins TRBV16 and TRBJ1-2; D might be TRBD1 (6 bases). Trimming took off 4 bases at V and 5 bases at J, with 17 bases between the two ends. The germline V gene encodes CDR1 KGHSY and CDR2 FQNENV. The CDR3 length is 15 residues. The CDR3 nucleotides are TGTGCCAGCAGCCCAAGGTTGGGGGGCTGGTATGGCTACACCTTC. Protein: CASSPRLGGWYGYTF. The full variable domain, its missing parts supplied by reference TRBV16 and TRBJ1-2, is GEEVAQTPKHLVRGEGQKAKLYCAPIKGHSYVFWYQQVLKNEFKFLISFQNENVFDETGMPKERFSAKCLPNSPCSLEIQATKLEDSAVYFCASSPRLGGWYGYTFGSGTRLTVV.

The genes are TRBV7-9 and TRBJ1-1; D is unresolved. Between the trimmed V and J ends, which lost 5 bases and 0 bases, there was a span of 7 bases. Germline CDR1 reads SEHNR; CDR2 reads FQNEAQ (reference sequence). The CDR3 runs to 13 residues. The CDR3 region is CASSDRLNTEAFF. The CDR3, as DNA: TGTGCCAGCAGCGATCGACTGAACACTGAAGCTTTCTTT.

This chain uses TRBV7-3 with TRBJ1-5; the D is unclear. The CDR3 is 13 amino acids. V dropped 5 bases and J dropped 7 bases, with 12 bases sitting between them. The germline V gene encodes CDR1 SGHTA and CDR2 FQGTGA. Here the CDR3 DNA reads TGTGCCAGCAGCCCGCAGGTTAACCAGCCCCAGCATTTT. This sequence encodes CASSPQVNQPQHF.

This clonotype was picked up a small number of times. This chain connects TRBV11-2 to TRBJ2-3, with D perhaps TRBD1 or TRBD2 (5 bases each). Between the trimmed V and J ends, which lost 5 bases and 2 bases, there was a span of 20 bases. The germline V gene has CDR1 SGHAT and CDR2 FQNNGV. The CDR3 has 17 amino acids. The CDR3 bases are TGTGCCAGCAGCCCCCGGGGACCGACCTTATCCACAGATACGCAGTATTTT. Translating it yields CASSPRGPTLSTDTQYF. Supplemented by reference TRBV11-2 and TRBJ2-3, the full variable domain reads EAGVAQSPRYKIIEKRQSVAFWCNPISGHATLYWYQQILGQGPKLLIQFQNNGVVDDSQLPKDRFSAERLKGVDSTLKIQPAKLEDSAVYLCASSPRGPTLSTDTQYFGPGTRLTVL.

At least ten counts were recorded for this clonotype. V and J are TRBV29-1 and TRBJ2-7; the match to TRBD1 covers 8 bases. The length of the CDR3 is 14 residues. V lost 4 bases, J lost 2 bases, and 7 bases stayed unmatched. Germline assignment: CDR1 SQVTM and CDR2 ANQGSEA. CDR3 bases: TGCAGCGTTGTGAAGGGGACAGGAGCCTACGAGCAGTACTTC. Its translation: CSVVKGTGAYEQYF.

In its sample, this clonotype was seen once. The chain couples TRBV6-2 or TRBV6-3 to TRBJ2-2; 7 bases are shared with TRBD1. CDR3 length equals 16 residues. Losses at the gene ends were 4 bases for V and 1 base for J; bases not matched to a gene: 6. CDR1 is MNHEY, CDR2 SVGEGT, per germline. The CDR3 here is CASSSLWTGNTGELFF. CDR3 nucleotide sequence: TGTGCCAGCAGTTCCCTTTGGACAGGGAACACCGGGGAGCTGTTTTTT.

This clonotype has only a few counts. The rearrangement uses TRBV29-1 and TRBJ2-4, with D perhaps TRBD2 (6 bases). V lost 2 bases, J lost 9 bases, and 11 bases lay in between. The CDR3 sequence is 12 residues long. The germline V gene has CDR1 SQVTM and CDR2 ANQGSEA. Here the CDR3 reads CSVEWRGSIQYF. The CDR3 nucleotides read TGCAGCGTTGAATGGCGGGGAAGCATTCAGTACTTC. The variable domain in full, completed from reference TRBV29-1 and TRBJ2-4, reads SAVISQKPSRDICQRGTSLTIQCQVDSQVTMMFWYRQQPGQSLTLIATANQGSEATYESGFVIDKFPISRPNLTFSTLTVSNMSPEDSSIYLCSVEWRGSIQYFGAGTRLSVL.

This clonotype has only a few counts. This chain joins TRBV10-3 and TRBJ1-5; unclear D gene. The CDR3 totals 14 residues. Trimming left V 4 bases short and J 0 bases short, with 7 bases between. Germline CDR1 is ENHRY and CDR2 is SYGVKD. The CDR3 spells CAISVGISNQPQHF. The CDR3 DNA follows: TGTGCCATCAGTGTAGGGATTAGCAATCAGCCCCAGCATTTT.

V usage is TRBV7-8 and J usage is TRBJ2-7; the match to TRBD2 covers 7 bases. The V gene's germline CDR1 is SGHVS and CDR2 FQNEAQ. CDR3 size: 16 residues. The J segment lost 0 bases and the V segment lost 5 bases, leaving 10 bases of the junction unmatched. The CDR3 reads CASSTLSGLSSYEQYF. For the CDR3, the DNA is TGTGCCAGCAGCACACTTAGCGGGCTGAGCTCCTACGAGCAGTACTTC.

This clonotype was seen a few times. The chain links TRBV2 to TRBJ2-2; the match to TRBD2 covers 9 bases. V trimming: 8 bases; J trimming: 5 bases; junction bases outside the gene matches: 6. Germline loops: CDR1 SNHLY, CDR2 FYNNEI. The CDR3 consists of 14 residues. This CDR3 reads CASEAGGYTGELFF. DNA for the CDR3: TGTGCCAGCGAGGCGGGAGGGTATACCGGGGAGCTGTTTTTT.

This clonotype was counted ten times or more. V is TRBV20-1 and J is TRBJ2-7; 11 bases agree with TRBD1. CDR1 is DFQATT and CDR2 is SNEGSKA in the germline V gene (reference sequence). This CDR3 is 15 amino acids long. Unmatched junction bases numbered 9, after V lost 1 base and J lost 7 bases. The CDR3 DNA follows: TGCAGTGCTAGAGCCGGGACAGGGGGTTCTTGGGAGCAGTACTTC. Translating gives CSARAGTGGSWEQYF.

This clonotype was observed a few times. V and J are TRBV30 and TRBJ1-2, with D perhaps TRBD1 (5 bases). Germline CDR1 is GTSNPN and CDR2 is SVGIG (reference sequence). This CDR3 region has 14 residues. V lost 0 bases and J 4 bases, leaving 12 bases between the germline ends. This chain's CDR3 is CAWSVFDSTYGYTF. In nucleotides, the CDR3 is TGTGCCTGGAGTGTATTCGACAGCACCTATGGCTACACCTTC.

This chain uses TRBV28 with TRBJ2-5; D is perhaps TRBD1 (5 bases). V was clipped by 3 bases and J by 0 bases, with 20 bases between them. The germline V gene has CDR1 MDHEN and CDR2 SYDVKM. The CDR3 has 18 residues. DNA for the CDR3: TGTGCCAGCAGTTTTTTTACGGCGCACAGGTTAGACCAAGAGACCCAGTACTTC. It translates to CASSFFTAHRLDQETQYF.

This clonotype was seen more than once but under ten times. V usage is TRBV21-1 and J usage is TRBJ2-1; no check of the table's D call, TRBD2, against the DNA was made. TRBV21-1 counts as a pseudogene. The CDR3 has 13 residues. CDR3 in DNA: TGTGCCAGCAGCAAGATCCCCGGAGTAGGGCAGTTCTTC. Protein product: CASSKIPGVGQFF.

The rearrangement links TRBV5-1 to TRBJ2-7; 14 bases are a match to TRBD2. The CDR3 runs 16 residues. Germline V gene lookup returns CDR1 SGHRS and CDR2 YFSETQ. Unmatched junction bases numbered 4, after V lost 4 bases and J lost 1 base. The CDR3, as DNA: TGCGCCAGCAGCGGGACTAGCGGGAGAAGATCCTACGAGCAGTACTTC. This codes for CASSGTSGRRSYEQYF.

The rearrangement uses TRBV20-1 and TRBJ2-4; no reliable D call. This CDR3 has 15 residues. The V gene's germline CDR1 is DFQATT and CDR2 SNEGSKA (reference sequence). Deletions cut 2 bases from V and 0 bases from J, with 11 bases between. As DNA, the CDR3 is TGCAGTGCTAGATTACCGAGAATAGCCAAAAACATTCAGTACTTC. Its protein product is CSARLPRIAKNIQYF.

The chain recombines TRBV20-1 with TRBJ2-1; TRBD2 aligns across 9 bases. CDR1 is DFQATT, CDR2 SNEGSKA, per germline (reference sequence). The length of the CDR3 is 15 residues. Trimming cost V 4 bases and J 2 bases; bases outside gene matches: 6. The CDR3 is CSATWTSATYNEQFF. Here the CDR3 DNA reads TGCAGTGCTACCTGGACTAGCGCGACCTACAATGAGCAGTTCTTC.

Only a few counts were recorded for this clonotype. The rearrangement uses TRBV9 and TRBJ2-1, with 7 bases identical to TRBD2. The CDR3 contains 14 residues. Germline V gives CDR1 SGDLS, CDR2 YYNGEE. Trimming removed 0 bases from V and 9 bases from J; junction bases left unmatched: 6. The CDR3 DNA sequence: TGTGCCAGCAGCGTAGGGACTAGTCTAGGTGAGCAGTTCTTC. Translation: CASSVGTSLGEQFF.

The genes are TRBV15 and TRBJ2-7, with D perhaps being TRBD1 or TRBD2 (5 bases each). CDR1 LNHNV and CDR2 YYDKDF come from the germline V gene (reference sequence). The ends were cut back, 5 bases at V and 13 bases at J, with 15 bases in the middle. This CDR3 comprises 11 residues. The CDR3 sequence is CATSVGPLLYF. For the CDR3, the DNA is TGTGCCACCAGCGTGGGACCCCTACTTTACTTC.

This clonotype came up many times. The chain combines TRBV20-1 with TRBJ2-3; TRBD2 matches 7 bases. The CDR3 is 14 residues long. Trimming at V came to 3 bases and at J to 3 bases, leaving 6 bases not matched to a gene. CDR1 DFQATT and CDR2 SNEGSKA come from the germline V gene (reference sequence). CDR3 amino acids: CSASLSGMTDTQYF. The CDR3, as DNA: TGCAGTGCTAGCCTAAGCGGGATGACAGATACGCAGTATTTT.

The CDR3 nucleotides are TGTGCCAGCAGCTTAAGATCTTCCAAGCAAGAGACCCAGTACTTC. The encoded protein is CASSLRSSKQETQYF. The gene calls are TRBV7-2 and TRBJ2-5; D gene ambiguous. The CDR3 is 15 residues long. Trimming shortened V by 2 bases and J by 2 bases, and 12 bases separated the two germline ends. Germline lookup yields CDR1 SGHTA and CDR2 FQGNSA.

This clonotype was seen many times. This chain links TRBV4-1 with TRBJ1-4; TRBD1 matches at 8 bases. V was pared by 0 bases and J by 7 bases, with 4 bases of the junction left unmatched. The CDR3 covers 15 residues. Germline CDR1 is MGHRA and CDR2 is YSYEKL. In DNA form, the CDR3 reads TGCGCCAGCAGCCAAGAACGGACAGGGTCTGAAAAACTGTTTTTT. Translated: CASSQERTGSEKLFF.

This clonotype was counted between two and nine times. The CDR3 sequence is CASTDRGRSYNEQFF. The CDR3 DNA is TGTGCCAGCACTGACAGGGGGCGATCCTACAATGAGCAGTTCTTC. V gene TRBV7-8 combines with J gene TRBJ2-1, with 10 bases matching TRBD1. Germline V CDR1 and CDR2: SGHVS, FQNEAQ. The length of the CDR3 is 15 residues. Losses at the gene ends were 7 bases for V and 1 base for J; bases not matched to a gene: 4. Full variable domain (missing parts from reference TRBV7-8 and TRBJ2-1): GAGVSQSPRYKVAKRGQDVALRCDPISGHVSLFWYQQALGQGPEFLTYFQNEAQLDKSGLPSDRFFAERPEGSVSTLKIQRTQQEDSAVYLCASTDRGRSYNEQFFGPGTRLTVL.

This clonotype has more than one count but fewer than ten. The chain recombines TRBV12-3 or TRBV12-4 with TRBJ2-6, with D perhaps TRBD1 (5 bases). The germline V and J ends were trimmed by 5 bases and 0 bases, with 8 bases remaining between them. This CDR3 contains 15 residues. The CDR3 protein is CASSPGLSGANVLTF. CDR3 nucleotide sequence: TGTGCCAGCAGTCCAGGGCTCTCTGGGGCCAACGTCCTGACTTTC.